The sequence of this T cell receptor (beta chain) was determined in a study of long-term antiretroviral therapy in people with HIV. The overall study: The study's earliest collections predate the 2015 immediate-ART recommendation by about a decade.

Study observations and caveats: In the period from the mid-2000s to the late 2010s, blood was collected, possibly under older ART regimens. Diversity rose after ART but stayed below transplant donor controls.

Runs used v3.0 of the immunoSEQ assay and were done at survey level. Per-sample sequencing targets were about 40,000-55,000 T-cell genomes. Generated by immunoSEQ multiplex PCR, the TCRdb table keeps only in-frame clones and is missing some. The repertoire consists of roughly 24,000 clones, with over 75% occurring once and the leading ten covering 6% to 8.5%. The CDR3 has 15 amino acids. V lost 4 bases, J lost 0 bases, and 12 bases lay in between. Germline lookup yields CDR1 MNHNS and CDR2 SASEGT. Comments on this clone: Its antigen remains unidentified.

This TCR was recovered from a woman aged 30 to 39 with HIV. The sequencing here drew on unsorted PBMCs, taken 1.8 years before starting antiretroviral therapy. This chain connects TRBV6-1 to TRBJ1-2, with a possible D match to TRBD1 (6 bases). The CDR3 here is CASSVWDTSNYGYTF. In DNA form, the CDR3 reads TGTGCCAGCAGTGTCTGGGACACATCTAACTATGGCTACACCTTC.